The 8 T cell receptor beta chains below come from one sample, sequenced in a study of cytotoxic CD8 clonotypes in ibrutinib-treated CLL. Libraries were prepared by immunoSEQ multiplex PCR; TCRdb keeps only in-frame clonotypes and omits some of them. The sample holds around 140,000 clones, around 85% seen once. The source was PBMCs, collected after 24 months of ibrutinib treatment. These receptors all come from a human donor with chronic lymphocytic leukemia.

CDR3 sequence (DNA): TGTGCCAGCAGCCCCCCAGCGGGGAGCGCAGATACGCAGTATTTT. Translated, it gives CASSPPAGSADTQYF. V gene TRBV9 combines with J gene TRBJ2-3; 7 nucleotides line up with TRBD2. CDR1 SGDLS and CDR2 YYNGEE come from the germline V gene. The CDR3 length is 15 residues. The V gene end was trimmed by 4 bases and the J gene end by 4 bases; junction bases not matched to a gene: 9.

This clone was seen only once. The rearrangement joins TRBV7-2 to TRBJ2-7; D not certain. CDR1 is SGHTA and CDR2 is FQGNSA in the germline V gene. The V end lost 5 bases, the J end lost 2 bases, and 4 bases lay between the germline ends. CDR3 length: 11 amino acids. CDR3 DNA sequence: TGTGCCAGCAGCCCAACCTACGAGCAGTACTTC. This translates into CASSPTYEQYF.

For the CDR3, the DNA is TGTGCCAGCTCAAGACCCGGCGGTGGGGATACGCAGTATTTT. This gives the protein CASSRPGGGDTQYF. The V gene is TRBV18, the J gene TRBJ2-3, with no clear D. The CDR3 runs 14 residues. Trimming took off 5 bases at V and 6 bases at J, with 15 bases between the two ends. Germline loops: CDR1 KGHSH, CDR2 LQKENI.

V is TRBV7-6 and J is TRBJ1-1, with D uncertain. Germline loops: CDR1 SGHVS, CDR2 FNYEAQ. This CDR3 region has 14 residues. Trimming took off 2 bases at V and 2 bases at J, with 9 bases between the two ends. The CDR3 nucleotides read TGTGCCAGCAGCTTACGAGGGAGAAACACTGAAGCTTTCTTT. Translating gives CASSLRGRNTEAFF.

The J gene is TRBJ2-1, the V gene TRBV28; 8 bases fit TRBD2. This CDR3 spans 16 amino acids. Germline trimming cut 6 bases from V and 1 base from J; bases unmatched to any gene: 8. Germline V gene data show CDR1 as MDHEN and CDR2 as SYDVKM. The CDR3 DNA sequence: TGTGCCAGCAGACCCGGACTAGCCCGATCCTACAATGAGCAGTTCTTC. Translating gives CASRPGLARSYNEQFF.

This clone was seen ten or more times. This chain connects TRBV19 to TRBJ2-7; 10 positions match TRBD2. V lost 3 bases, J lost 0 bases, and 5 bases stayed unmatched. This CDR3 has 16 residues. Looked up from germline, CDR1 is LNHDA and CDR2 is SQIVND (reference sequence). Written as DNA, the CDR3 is TGTGCCAGTAGTATTAGGACTAGCGGATACTCCTACGAGCAGTACTTC. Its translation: CASSIRTSGYSYEQYF.

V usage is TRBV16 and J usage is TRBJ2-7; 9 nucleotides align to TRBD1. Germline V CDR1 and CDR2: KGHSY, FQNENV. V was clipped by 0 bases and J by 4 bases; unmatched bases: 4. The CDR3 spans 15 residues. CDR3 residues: CASSQSLGQGYEQYF. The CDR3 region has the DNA TGTGCCAGCAGCCAATCTTTGGGACAGGGATACGAGCAGTACTTC.

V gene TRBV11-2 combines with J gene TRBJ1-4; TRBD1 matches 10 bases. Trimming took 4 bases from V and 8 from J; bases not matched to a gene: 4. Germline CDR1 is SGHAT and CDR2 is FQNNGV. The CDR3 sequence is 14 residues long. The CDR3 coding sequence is TGTGCCAGCAGCTCGGACAGGGGGAGGGAAAAACTGTTTTTT. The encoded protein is CASSSDRGREKLFF. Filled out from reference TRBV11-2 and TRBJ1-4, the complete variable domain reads EAGVAQSPRYKIIEKRQSVAFWCNPISGHATLYWYQQILGQGPKLLIQFQNNGVVDDSQLPKDRFSAERLKGVDSTLKIQPAKLEDSAVYLCASSSDRGREKLFFGSGTQLSVL.